The 10 T cell receptor beta chains reported below all come from one sample, sequenced in a study of T cell responses to AZD1222 COVID-19 vaccine. The method was immunoSEQ multiplex PCR; TCRdb's version includes in-frame clones alone and lacks a portion of them. The top ten hold roughly 1.7% of the sample, which has around 180,000 clones, 85% to 95% seen once. The sequencing used peripheral blood, collected 28 days after the second AZD1222 dose. The receptor set was obtained from an adult who received the AZD1222 COVID-19 vaccine.

The V gene is TRBV10-1, the J gene TRBJ2-7; TRBD2 agrees at 9 bases. The germline V gene has CDR1 WNHNN and CDR2 SYGVQD (reference sequence). This CDR3 spans 14 amino acids. The J segment lost 9 bases and the V segment lost 6 bases, leaving 12 bases of the junction unmatched. The CDR3 is CASRWGGRAFVQYF. The CDR3 nucleotides read TGCGCCAGCAGATGGGGCGGGAGGGCCTTCGTGCAGTACTTC.

The chain joins TRBV13 to TRBJ1-1, with unresolved D. CDR1 PRHDT and CDR2 FYEKMQ come from the germline V gene (reference sequence). The V and J ends lost 8 bases and 0 bases respectively, with 19 bases between them. This CDR3 is built from 16 residues. CDR3 nucleotide sequence: TGTGCCAGCCAGGTTTTGCTCGACATCATGAACACTGAAGCTTTCTTT. Encoded protein: CASQVLLDIMNTEAFF. Full variable domain (remainder filled in from reference TRBV13 and TRBJ1-1): AAGVIQSPRHLIKEKRETATLKCYPIPRHDTVYWYQQGPGQDPQFLISFYEKMQSDKGSIPDRFSAQQFSDYHSELNMSSLELGDSALYFCASQVLLDIMNTEAFFGQGTRLTVV.

This chain connects TRBV3-1 (or the pseudogene TRBV3-2) to TRBJ2-2; D gene ambiguous. The V gene lost 1 base and the J gene lost 0 bases, with 3 bases spanning the gap. The CDR3 is 14 residues long. Germline V CDR1 and CDR2: LGHDT, YNNKEL (reference sequence). CDR3 coding DNA: TGTGCCAGCAGCCAAGTAACGAACACCGGGGAGCTGTTTTTT. Amino acid sequence: CASSQVTNTGELFF.

The chain employs TRBV27 and TRBJ1-1; TRBD1 is a possible D gene (5 bases). This CDR3 has 13 residues. The germline CDR1 and CDR2 sequences are MNHEY and SMNVEV (reference sequence). Trimming pared 6 bases from V and 1 base from J, leaving 9 bases between. The CDR3 coding sequence is TGTGCCAGCAGAAGAACAGGGAACACTGAAGCTTTCTTT. Residues: CASRRTGNTEAFF.

The chain couples TRBV6-6 to TRBJ1-2; D gene unclear. V shed 2 bases and J shed 4 bases, with 8 bases lying between them. This CDR3 region has 13 residues. Germline CDR1 MNHNY, CDR2 SVGAGI (reference sequence). The CDR3 spells CASSYERTYGYTF. The DNA of the CDR3 is TGTGCCAGCAGTTACGAACGGACCTATGGCTACACCTTC.

This chain uses TRBV11-2 with TRBJ1-1; tentative D call: TRBD1 (5 bases). From germline, CDR1 is SGHAT and CDR2 FQNNGV. The CDR3 loop spans 16 amino acids. V was clipped by 5 bases and J by 1 base, with 17 bases between them. CDR3 sequence reads: CASSPGRGLRNTEAFF. CDR3 DNA sequence: TGTGCCAGCAGCCCAGGCCGGGGCCTGAGGAACACTGAAGCTTTCTTT.

The chain uses TRBV7-2 and TRBJ1-5; the D is unclear. The germline V gene has CDR1 SGHTA and CDR2 FQGNSA. Between the trimmed V and J ends, which lost 7 bases and 6 bases, there was a span of 13 bases. CDR3 length: 13 amino acids. The CDR3 region has the DNA TGTGCCAGCACCCCCGAACCCGGTCAGCCCCAGCATTTT. This encodes CASTPEPGQPQHF.

The rearrangement uses TRBV6-5 and TRBJ1-2; D may be TRBD1 (6 bases). The CDR3 extends over 13 amino acids. From germline, CDR1 is MNHEY and CDR2 SVGAGI. V shed 6 bases and J shed 4 bases, with 12 bases lying between them. CDR3 sequence: CASRSQGSYGYTF. The CDR3 DNA sequence: TGTGCCAGCAGGAGTCAGGGGAGCTATGGCTACACCTTC.

This rearrangement joins TRBV5-5 to TRBJ1-1; D remains unclear. The CDR3 is made up of 15 amino acids. The V end was cut by 4 bases, the J end by 1 base, with 14 bases between. In germline, CDR1 is SGHKS, CDR2 YYEKEE (reference sequence). The CDR3 bases are TGTGCCAGCAGCCCCGGGTGGGAGTGGAACACTGAAGCTTTCTTT. It codes for CASSPGWEWNTEAFF.

This clone was counted once. V gene TRBV7-9 combines with J gene TRBJ2-5; 9 bases are shared with TRBD2. The CDR3 totals 15 residues. Germline-derived CDR1 and CDR2 are SEHNR and FQNEAQ (reference sequence). Losses at the gene ends were 6 bases for V and 5 bases for J; bases not matched to a gene: 10. CDR3 DNA sequence: TGTGCCAGCAGTACTAGCGGGTCCGGCGGGGAGACCCAGTACTTC. It translates to CASSTSGSGGETQYF.